The rows below give T cell receptor beta chains drawn from one sample of a study of T-cell reconstitution after alpha-beta-depleted transplantation in children. Via MiXCR, TCRdb re-called the PCR reads, giving one row per CDR3 protein. The profile shows about 250,000 distinct CDR3 sequences, roughly a quarter of them singletons. The source material was PBMCs, mostly from graft donor cells, sampled 360 days after TCRalphabeta/CD19-depleted stem cell transplant. The source of these receptors is a female patient aged 2 to 10 who had a stem cell transplant for congenital amegakaryocytic thrombocytopenia, so the T cells may come from the graft donor. Each CDR3 is given with its conserved first and last residue. The order of the fields is J gene, D gene, V gene, clone size, CDR3 length, CDR3 DNA, CDR3 protein. D genes are given only for firm matches. For some rows the clone size is stated as once, few or many, or as a class when expanded; others skip it.

TRBJ1-4	TRBD1	TRBV3-1	-	13	TGTGCCAGCAGCCCGGGACAGGGTGAAAAACTGTTTTTT	CASSPGQGEKLFF
TRBJ1-3	-	TRBV29-1	-	15	TGCAGCGTTGAAGTTCCGGGCAGCGGTGGAAACACCATATATTTT	CSVEVPGSGGNTIYF
TRBJ2-3	-	TRBV6-1	few	14	TGTGCCAGCAGTGGCCCCGGCAGGGGTGATACGCAGTATTTT	CASSGPGRGDTQYF
TRBJ2-2	TRBD1	TRBV24-1	few	15	TGTGCCACCACAGGGGGCCCTGCGAACACCGGGGAGCTGTTTTTT	CATTGGPANTGELFF
TRBJ2-1	-	TRBV7-3	many	14	TGTGCCAGCAGCCCCGCTGGCCTCTACAATGAGCAGTTCTTC	CASSPAGLYNEQFF
TRBJ1-3	-	TRBV4-1	-	15	TGCGCCAGCAGCCAAGTTGGCGGTGACGGAAACACCATATATTTT	CASSQVGGDGNTIYF
TRBJ2-6	-	TRBV30	-	12	TGTGCCTGGAGTCCCGGGGCCAACGTCCTGACTTTC	CAWSPGANVLTF
TRBJ2-1	-	TRBV20-1	-	15	TGCAGTGCTCGACCCCAATGGGGGAAGGCTGATGAGCAGTTCTTC	CSARPQWGKADEQFF
TRBJ2-1	TRBD2	TRBV5-1	few	13	TGCGCCAGCAGCTTAAAGCGGGACGGGGAGCAGTTCTTC	CASSLKRDGEQFF
TRBJ2-1	-	TRBV18	once	15	TGTGCCAGCTCACCGCCTACGTACTCCTACAATGAGCAGTTCTTC	CASSPPTYSYNEQFF
TRBJ1-4	-	TRBV4-2	few	15	TGTGCCAGCAGCCAAGGCAGGACATATAATGAAAAACTGTTTTTT	CASSQGRTYNEKLFF
TRBJ2-3	-	TRBV7-2	-	15	TGTGCCAGCAGCTTAACCGGGAGATTCACAGATACGCAGTATTTT	CASSLTGRFTDTQYF
TRBJ1-4	-	TRBV20-1	few	12	TGCAGTGTTCAGGGAACTAATGAAAAACTGTTTTTT	CSVQGTNEKLFF
TRBJ1-2	TRBD1	TRBV12-3/TRBV12-4	-	16	TGTGCCAGCAGTTATACTAGGGACAGAATGAGCTATGGCTACACCTTC	CASSYTRDRMSYGYTF
TRBJ2-3	-	TRBV30	-	13	TGTGCCTGGAAGAGACCCATTCGGGATACGCAGTATTTT	CAWKRPIRDTQYF
TRBJ1-2	-	TRBV7-8	few	16	TGTGCCAGCAGCGAGTTGTTTGGGGTCGCTAACTATGGCTACACCTTC	CASSELFGVANYGYTF
TRBJ1-1	-	TRBV12-3/TRBV12-4	many	15	TGTGCCAGCAGTTTCGCCGACAGGCTGAACACTGAAGCTTTCTTT	CASSFADRLNTEAFF
TRBJ2-1	-	TRBV18	-	15	TGTGCCAGCTCACCTACAGGGTCGATTTACAATGAGCAGTTCTTC	CASSPTGSIYNEQFF
TRBJ2-2	-	TRBV19	once	14	TGTGCCAGTACCGTACCATTCGGGACCGGGGAGCTGTTTTTT	CASTVPFGTGELFF
TRBJ1-2	-	TRBV10-3	-	14	TGTGCCATCAGTGTTGAAGGAATGCCTTATGGCTACACCTTC	CAISVEGMPYGYTF
TRBJ2-1	TRBD2	TRBV6-5	many	16	TGTGCCAGCAGTTACTTTCTAGCGGGAGGTTACAATGAGCAGTTCTTC	CASSYFLAGGYNEQFF
TRBJ2-7	-	TRBV28	few	17	TGTGCCAGCAGCACCTCGTACCGGCGGAGGATAAACTACGAGCAGTACTTC	CASSTSYRRRINYEQYF
TRBJ2-1	-	TRBV11-3	-	13	TGTGCCAGCAGCTTAGATAGGGAGCGAGAGCAGTTCTTC	CASSLDREREQFF
TRBJ2-1	-	TRBV12-3/TRBV12-4	-	15	TGTGCCAGCAGGATAAACTTTCCCTCGTTCAATGAGCAGTTCTTC	CASRINFPSFNEQFF
TRBJ2-7	-	TRBV10-3	many	15	TGTGCCATCAACGATGGGACCGGGATAGGGGGCGAGCAGTACTTC	CAINDGTGIGGEQYF
TRBJ2-1	-	TRBV10-3	-	15	TGTGCCATCAGGGAGCTAGCGAACTCCTACAATGAGCAGTTCTTC	CAIRELANSYNEQFF
TRBJ1-5	TRBD1	TRBV12-3/TRBV12-4	many	13	TGTGCCAGCATGGGACAGGGTTATCAGCCCCAGCATTTT	CASMGQGYQPQHF
TRBJ2-1	-	TRBV30	many	14	TGTGCCTGGAGTCTCCGACAGGTCGGCCATGAGCAGTTCTTC	CAWSLRQVGHEQFF
TRBJ1-1	TRBD1	TRBV4-1	-	13	TGCGCCAGCAGCCATACAGGGGGCCCTGAAGCTTTCTTT	CASSHTGGPEAFF
TRBJ1-1	TRBD1	TRBV11-2	-	14	TGTGCCAGCAGCCCCCAGGGGGCATTCACTGAAGCTTTCTTT	CASSPQGAFTEAFF
TRBJ2-2	-	TRBV3-1	-	13	TGTGCCAGCAGCCGCGGCTCCACCGGGGAGCTGTTTTTT	CASSRGSTGELFF
TRBJ2-2	TRBD1	TRBV24-1	few	15	TGTGCCACCGGGACAGGCGCCCCTTCCCCCGGGGAGCTGTTTTTT	CATGTGAPSPGELFF
TRBJ2-7	-	TRBV27	-	13	TGTGCCAGCAGTTTGTATGGGAGATACGAGCAGTACTTC	CASSLYGRYEQYF
TRBJ2-5	-	TRBV15	-	17	TGTGCCACCAGCAGAGTCCCACAACGGACAGCTCAAGAGACCCAGTACTTC	CATSRVPQRTAQETQYF
TRBJ1-5	-	TRBV21-1	few	15	TGTGCCAGCGGGGGGAAGGGACAGAAAAATCAGCCCCAGCATTTT	CASGGKGQKNQPQHF
TRBJ2-1	TRBD2	TRBV12-3/TRBV12-4	-	16	TGTGCCAGCAGCCTAGCGCGGGGGGCTTCCTACAATGAGCAGTTCTTC	CASSLARGASYNEQFF
TRBJ1-4	-	TRBV7-9	few	16	TGTGCCAGCGCTTCGCTCCGAGTTGCAACTAATGAAAAACTGTTTTTT	CASASLRVATNEKLFF